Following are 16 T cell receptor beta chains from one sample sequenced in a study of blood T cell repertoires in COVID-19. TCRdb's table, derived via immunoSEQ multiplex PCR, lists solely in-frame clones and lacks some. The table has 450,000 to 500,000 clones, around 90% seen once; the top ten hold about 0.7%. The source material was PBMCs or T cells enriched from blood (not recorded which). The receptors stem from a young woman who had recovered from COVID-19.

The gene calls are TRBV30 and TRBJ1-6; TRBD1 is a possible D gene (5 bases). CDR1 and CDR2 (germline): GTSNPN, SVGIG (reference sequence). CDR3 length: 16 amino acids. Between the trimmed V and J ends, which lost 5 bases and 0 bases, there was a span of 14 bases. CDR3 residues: CAWLPDTSSYNSPLHF. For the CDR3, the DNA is TGTGCCTGGTTGCCGGACACCAGCTCCTATAATTCACCCCTCCACTTT.

The CDR3 is CASSEQRGDGVRQFF. In nucleotides, the CDR3 is TGTGCCAGCAGTGAACAGCGGGGGGACGGAGTCCGGCAGTTCTTC. The chain uses TRBV2 and TRBJ2-1, with 9 bases matching TRBD2. The CDR3 runs to 15 residues. Germline loops: CDR1 SNHLY, CDR2 FYNNEI. V lost 2 bases to trimming and J lost 12 bases; unmatched junction nucleotides: 11.

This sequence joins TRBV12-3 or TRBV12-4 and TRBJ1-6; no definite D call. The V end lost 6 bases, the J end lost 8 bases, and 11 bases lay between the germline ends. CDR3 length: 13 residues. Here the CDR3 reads CASSRTQDSPLHF. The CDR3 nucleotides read TGTGCCAGCAGCCGTACCCAGGATTCACCCCTCCACTTT.

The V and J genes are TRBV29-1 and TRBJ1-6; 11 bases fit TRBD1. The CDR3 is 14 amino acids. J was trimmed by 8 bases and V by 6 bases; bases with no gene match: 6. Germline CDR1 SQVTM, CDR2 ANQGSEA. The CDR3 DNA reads TGCAGCGTCTGGACAGGGGGCCAGGATTCACCCCTCCACTTT. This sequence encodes CSVWTGGQDSPLHF.

The CDR3 bases are TGTGCTAGTGGTTTGGTACTTGGGACAGTCAACACTGAAGCTTTCTTT. Translation: CASGLVLGTVNTEAFF. J is TRBJ1-1 and V is TRBV12-5; TRBD1 matches 7 bases. Germline assignment: CDR1 LGHNT and CDR2 FRNRAP. This CDR3 has 16 residues. Trimming at V came to 0 bases and at J to 2 bases, leaving 6 bases not matched to a gene.

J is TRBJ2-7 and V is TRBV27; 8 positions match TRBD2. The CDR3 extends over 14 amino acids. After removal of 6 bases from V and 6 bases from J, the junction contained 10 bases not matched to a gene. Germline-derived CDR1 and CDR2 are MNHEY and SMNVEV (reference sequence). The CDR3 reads CASSTGTRFREQYF. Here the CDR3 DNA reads TGTGCCAGCAGCACCGGGACTAGATTTCGCGAGCAGTACTTC.

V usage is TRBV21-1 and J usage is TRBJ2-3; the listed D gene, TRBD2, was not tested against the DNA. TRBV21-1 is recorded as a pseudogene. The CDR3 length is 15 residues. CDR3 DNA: TGTGCCAGCAGCAAGTGTGAGAGGGATTCAGATACGCAGTATTTT. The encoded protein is CASSKCERDSDTQYF.

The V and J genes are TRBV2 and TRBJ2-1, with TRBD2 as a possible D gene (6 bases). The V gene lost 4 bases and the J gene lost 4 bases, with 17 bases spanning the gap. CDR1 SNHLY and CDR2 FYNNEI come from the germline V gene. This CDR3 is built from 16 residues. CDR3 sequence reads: CASSASGLTTYNEQFF. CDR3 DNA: TGTGCCAGCAGTGCTTCGGGACTCACGACTTACAATGAGCAGTTCTTC.

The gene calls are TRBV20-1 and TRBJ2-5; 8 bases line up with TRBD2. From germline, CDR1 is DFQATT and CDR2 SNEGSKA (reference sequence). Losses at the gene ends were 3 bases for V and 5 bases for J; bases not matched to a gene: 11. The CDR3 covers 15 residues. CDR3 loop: CSASPSGGPRETQYF. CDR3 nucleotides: TGCAGTGCTAGTCCTTCGGGGGGGCCTAGGGAGACCCAGTACTTC.

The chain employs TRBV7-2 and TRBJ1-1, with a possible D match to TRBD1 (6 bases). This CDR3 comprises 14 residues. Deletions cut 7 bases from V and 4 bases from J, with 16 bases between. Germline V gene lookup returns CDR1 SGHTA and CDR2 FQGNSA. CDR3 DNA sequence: TGTGCCAGCACCCTGACGGGGGGCCTCACTGAAGCTTTCTTT. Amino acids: CASTLTGGLTEAFF.

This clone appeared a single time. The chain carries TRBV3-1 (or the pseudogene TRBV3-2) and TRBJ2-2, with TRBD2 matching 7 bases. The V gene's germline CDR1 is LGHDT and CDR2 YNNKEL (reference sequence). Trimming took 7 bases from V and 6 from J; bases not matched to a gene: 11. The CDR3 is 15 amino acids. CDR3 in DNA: TGTGCCAGCAAACCCCTGGGAGGGGCCGCCGGGGAGCTGTTTTTT. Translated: CASKPLGGAAGELFF.

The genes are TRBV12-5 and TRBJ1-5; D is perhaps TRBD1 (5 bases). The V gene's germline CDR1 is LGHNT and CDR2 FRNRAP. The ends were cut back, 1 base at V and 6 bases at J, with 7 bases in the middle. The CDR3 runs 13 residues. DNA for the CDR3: TGTGCTAGTGGTTTGGCCGGGGGTCAGCCCCAGCATTTT. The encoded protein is CASGLAGGQPQHF.

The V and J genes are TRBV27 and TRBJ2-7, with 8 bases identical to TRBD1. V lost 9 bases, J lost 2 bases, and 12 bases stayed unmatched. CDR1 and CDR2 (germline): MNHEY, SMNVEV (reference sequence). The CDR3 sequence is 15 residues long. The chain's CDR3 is CASRLDRGLPYEQYF. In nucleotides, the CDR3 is TGTGCCAGTAGGCTCGACAGGGGATTACCCTACGAGCAGTACTTC.

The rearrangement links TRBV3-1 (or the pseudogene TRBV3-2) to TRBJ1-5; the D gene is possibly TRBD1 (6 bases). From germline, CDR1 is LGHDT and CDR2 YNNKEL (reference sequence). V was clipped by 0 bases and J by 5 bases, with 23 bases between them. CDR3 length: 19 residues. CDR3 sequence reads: CASSQDKEAGAARYQPQHF. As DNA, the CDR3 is TGTGCCAGCAGCCAAGATAAAGAGGCAGGGGCGGCACGTTATCAGCCCCAGCATTTT.

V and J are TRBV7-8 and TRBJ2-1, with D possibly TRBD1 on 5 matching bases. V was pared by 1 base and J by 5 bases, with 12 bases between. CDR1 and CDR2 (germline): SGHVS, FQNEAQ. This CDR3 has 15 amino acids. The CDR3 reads CASSLEGDRHNEQFF. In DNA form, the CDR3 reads TGTGCCAGCAGCTTAGAAGGGGATCGCCACAATGAGCAGTTCTTC.

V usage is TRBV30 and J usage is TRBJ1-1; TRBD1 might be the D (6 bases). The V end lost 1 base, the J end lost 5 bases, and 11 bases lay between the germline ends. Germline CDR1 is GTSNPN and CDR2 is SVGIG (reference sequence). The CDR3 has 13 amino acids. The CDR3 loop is CAWSEGVKTEAFF. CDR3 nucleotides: TGTGCCTGGAGTGAGGGGGTTAAGACTGAAGCTTTCTTT.